This TCR beta chain appears in the sequencing data of a study of identical twins. Unique molecular identifiers were present on the cDNA, which also gained a universal primer site by template switching. MiXCR, run by TCRdb on the 5' RACE reads, gives a single entry per CDR3 protein. The table includes just over 450,000 distinct CDR3 sequences, 14% detected once. The length of the CDR3 is 15 residues. CDR1 MNHNS and CDR2 SASEGT come from the germline V gene. V lost 6 bases and J lost 1, with 14 bases in between. Study conclusions and caveats: Invariant MAIT and iNKT cells could partly confound zero-insertion analyses. It was cross-sectional statistical analysis, not following the same donors, that the conclusions relied on. Excess sharing by twins proved weaker in beta out-of-frame sequences.

This clonotype was seen a handful of times. Its antigen remains unidentified. This sample also appeared in a second study, on yellow fever vaccine responses in identical twins.

This sequence originates from a woman between 18 and 30 years old in good health. The sample comprised CD4+ T cells sorted from blood. The chain combines TRBV6-1 with TRBJ2-3, with a weak D call TRBD1 (5 bases). The CDR3 DNA reads TGTGCCAGCAGAGGGGCCCCCTCGGGCACAGATACGCAGTATTTT. Protein product: CASRGAPSGTDTQYF.